This TCR beta chain is drawn from a study of vaccination and CD4 T cells after COVID-19. Study context: Convalescent donors totaled six males and four females, including two who were Hispanic.

Scientists ran DNA taken from cultured CD4+ T cells through the Oncomine TCR Beta short-read assay for sequencing. Scientists extracted genomic DNA from CD4+ T cells grown in culture. Using its own MiXCR run on the PCR reads, TCRdb lists one record per CDR3 protein. The repertoire holds around 15,000 distinct CDR3 sequences, with approximately 59% as singletons. As for this clonotype: As yet, its antigen is unknown.

Treatment described: approximately 11-day PBMC culture with coronavirus spike peptide pools or control peptides (ViraFEST assay). Following expansion of antigen-specific T cells with peptide pools, ViraFEST then sequenced TCRs. Half-medium replacement with fresh IL-2 medium took place on days 3 and 7. Germline CDR1 is LNHNV and CDR2 is YYDKDF (reference sequence). The CDR3 runs to 15 residues. Trimming cost V 0 bases and J 4 bases, with 12 bases left between them. The specimen comprised CD4+ T cells from blood, cultured in vitro, sampled after SARS-CoV-2 vaccination. The origin of this receptor is a human donor who had recovered from COVID-19. The genes are TRBV15 and TRBJ1-2; D gene ambiguous. The CDR3 DNA reads TGTGCCACCAGCAGAGATGGGAGGAACCTCTATGGCTACACCTTC. Protein product: CATSRDGRNLYGYTF.